This entry lists 27 T cell receptor beta chains sequenced from one sample in a study of T cell responses to AZD1222 COVID-19 vaccine. Sequenced by immunoSEQ multiplex PCR; TCRdb stores in-frame clones only, minus some. The profile shows some 150,000 clones, roughly 92% of them singletons. Sample: peripheral blood, taken on day 0 of AZD1222 vaccination. The source of these receptors is an adult in good health.

This clone was counted between two and nine times. The chain recombines TRBV11-2 with TRBJ1-5, with 9 bases fitting TRBD1. The V segment lost 4 bases and the J segment 0 bases; nucleotides outside the gene matches: 10. In germline, CDR1 is SGHAT, CDR2 FQNNGV. This CDR3 is 18 amino acids long. CDR3 sequence (DNA): TGTGCCAGCAGCTCCTACCGGGACAGGGAGGATAGCAATCAGCCCCAGCATTTT. Its protein product is CASSSYRDREDSNQPQHF. The entire variable domain, with the rest obtained from reference TRBV11-2 and TRBJ1-5, is as follows: EAGVAQSPRYKIIEKRQSVAFWCNPISGHATLYWYQQILGQGPKLLIQFQNNGVVDDSQLPKDRFSAERLKGVDSTLKIQPAKLEDSAVYLCASSSYRDREDSNQPQHFGDGTRLSIL.

The rearrangement uses TRBV28 and TRBJ2-5, with D possibly being TRBD1 or TRBD2 (7 bases each). Germline loops: CDR1 MDHEN, CDR2 SYDVKM. The CDR3 sequence is 15 residues long. The ends were cut back, 7 bases at V and 4 bases at J, with 19 bases in the middle. CDR3: CASKSQGGGRETQYF. CDR3 sequence (DNA): TGTGCCAGCAAGAGTCAGGGGGGGGGACGAGAGACCCAGTACTTC.

This chain joins TRBV28 and TRBJ1-5, with D possibly matching TRBD1 (5 bases). This CDR3 spans 15 amino acids. V lost 6 bases, J lost 3 bases, and 15 bases lay in between. Germline-derived CDR1 and CDR2 are MDHEN and SYDVKM. The CDR3 region has the DNA TGTGCCAGCAGCGAGGGGCAAAACATCAATCAGCCCCAGCATTTT. Its translation is CASSEGQNINQPQHF.

The rearrangement joins TRBV6-6 to TRBJ2-2; D tentatively fits TRBD1 or TRBD2 (5 bases each). The CDR3 spans 15 residues. CDR1 MNHNY and CDR2 SVGAGI come from the germline V gene (reference sequence). With 8 bases removed from V and 3 bases from J, the gap between germline ends came to 16 bases. CDR3 in DNA: TGTGCCAGCGTAATAAAGGTGGGGGACACCGGGGAGCTGTTTTTT. It specifies CASVIKVGDTGELFF.

There are a few counts of this clone. CDR3 sequence: CSARGEREQFF. The CDR3 coding sequence is TGCAGTGCTAGGGGGGAGAGGGAGCAGTTCTTC. V gene TRBV20-1 combines with J gene TRBJ2-1; D may correspond to TRBD1 or TRBD2 (5 bases each). The CDR3 contains 11 residues. Looked up from germline, CDR1 is DFQATT and CDR2 is SNEGSKA (reference sequence). The ends were cut back, 3 bases at V and 10 bases at J, with 10 bases in the middle.

This clone has more than one count but fewer than ten. This chain connects TRBV29-1 to TRBJ2-1; TRBD1 matches at 8 bases. The CDR3 has 16 residues. Germline CDR1 is SQVTM and CDR2 is ANQGSEA. The V segment lost 2 bases and the J segment 7 bases; nucleotides outside the gene matches: 13. The CDR3 DNA is TGCAGCGTTGAACCCTTATCGTACAGGGGGGTAAATGAGCAGTTCTTC. It translates to CSVEPLSYRGVNEQFF.

V is TRBV28 and J is TRBJ1-1; no firm D call. Looked up from germline, CDR1 is MDHEN and CDR2 is SYDVKM. The CDR3 runs 15 residues. Trimming shortened V by 4 bases and J by 10 bases, and 22 bases separated the two germline ends. CDR3 bases: TGTGCCAGCAGTTCCCCCTCTCGAGGGTCCGAGGGAGCTTTCTTT. It specifies CASSSPSRGSEGAFF.

The chain uses TRBV14 and TRBJ2-7, with D maybe TRBD2 (6 bases). This CDR3 has 14 residues. Trimming took off 8 bases at V and 2 bases at J, with 16 bases between the two ends. Germline CDR1 SGHDN, CDR2 FVKESK. CDR3 bases: TGTGCCAGCCCCCCGGGGGTCCTCACCTACGAGCAGTACTTC. This encodes CASPPGVLTYEQYF.

This clone was recorded once. The V call is TRBV2, the J call TRBJ1-2, with unresolved D. This CDR3 spans 17 amino acids. V was trimmed by 1 base and J by 0 bases, leaving 15 bases between them. Germline V lookup: CDR1 SNHLY, CDR2 FYNNEI. CDR3 sequence (DNA): TGTGCCAGCAGTGAAGTTCACTGGGCAGCCGCTAACTATGGCTACACCTTC. Its translation is CASSEVHWAAANYGYTF.

The chain uses TRBV6-1 and TRBJ1-2, with a possible D match to TRBD1 (5 bases). The CDR3 length is 13 residues. Germline-derived CDR1 and CDR2 are MNHNS and SASEGT. Between the trimmed V and J ends, which lost 3 bases and 8 bases, there was a span of 13 bases. The CDR3 protein is CASSDRVGWGYTF. The CDR3 nucleotides are TGTGCCAGCAGTGACAGGGTTGGATGGGGCTACACCTTC.

This chain uses TRBV11-2 with TRBJ2-3, with TRBD2 identical over 7 bases. Trimming cost V 6 bases and J 11 bases; bases outside gene matches: 14. Germline assignment: CDR1 SGHAT and CDR2 FQNNGV. The CDR3 loop spans 14 amino acids. The CDR3 protein is CASRAESPGGGQYF. The CDR3, as DNA: TGTGCCAGCAGGGCCGAAAGTCCGGGGGGTGGGCAGTATTTT. Full variable domain (outside the CDR3, taken from reference TRBV11-2 and TRBJ2-3): EAGVAQSPRYKIIEKRQSVAFWCNPISGHATLYWYQQILGQGPKLLIQFQNNGVVDDSQLPKDRFSAERLKGVDSTLKIQPAKLEDSAVYLCASRAESPGGGQYFGPGTRLTVL.

This clone was observed a few times. The genes are TRBV3-1 (or the pseudogene TRBV3-2) and TRBJ2-5; D gene ambiguous. The CDR3 runs to 12 residues. Trimming took off 4 bases at V and 5 bases at J, with 8 bases between the two ends. CDR1 is LGHDT, CDR2 YNNKEL, per germline (reference sequence). The CDR3 bases are TGTGCCAGCAGCCCCCGGGCGGAGACCCAGTACTTC. Translation gives CASSPRAETQYF.

In its sample, this clone was seen once. The chain has TRBV5-1 and TRBJ2-3, with a weak D call TRBD2 (5 bases). The germline V gene has CDR1 SGHRS and CDR2 YFSETQ. Trimming took off 3 bases at V and 1 base at J, with 12 bases between the two ends. The CDR3 consists of 15 residues. This CDR3 is CASSSSLAGTDTQYF. The CDR3 bases are TGCGCCAGCAGCTCCTCCCTAGCAGGCACAGATACGCAGTATTTT. Supplemented by reference TRBV5-1 and TRBJ2-3, the full variable domain reads KAGVTQTPRYLIKTRGQQVTLSCSPISGHRSVSWYQQTPGQGLQFLFEYFSETQRNKGNFPGRFSGRQFSNSRSEMNVSTLELGDSALYLCASSSSLAGTDTQYFGPGTRLTVL.

This chain connects TRBV28 to TRBJ1-1, with a tentative D call TRBD1 (6 bases). Germline CDR1 MDHEN, CDR2 SYDVKM. The CDR3 is 15 amino acids. Trimming shortened V by 6 bases and J by 8 bases, and 22 bases separated the two germline ends. The CDR3 bases are TGTGCCAGCAGGGAGGGGAGGGGGTTTTTCGTCGAAGCTTTCTTT. Protein sequence: CASREGRGFFVEAFF.

The V gene is TRBV11-2, the J gene TRBJ1-1; D unclear. The CDR3 extends over 15 amino acids. CDR1 is SGHAT, CDR2 FQNNGV, per germline. V shed 0 bases and J shed 1 base, with 9 bases lying between them. CDR3 amino acids: CASSLDRGQNTEAFF. The CDR3 DNA follows: TGTGCCAGCAGCTTAGATCGAGGCCAGAACACTGAAGCTTTCTTT. The full variable domain, in which reference TRBV11-2 and TRBJ1-1 provide the parts outside the CDR3, is EAGVAQSPRYKIIEKRQSVAFWCNPISGHATLYWYQQILGQGPKLLIQFQNNGVVDDSQLPKDRFSAERLKGVDSTLKIQPAKLEDSAVYLCASSLDRGQNTEAFFGQGTRLTVV.

This sequence joins TRBV18 and TRBJ2-1, with D perhaps TRBD1 (6 bases). CDR1 KGHSH and CDR2 LQKENI come from the germline V gene. Trimming took 4 bases from V and 5 from J, leaving 15 bases between them. The CDR3 consists of 15 residues. The CDR3 region has the DNA TGTGCCAGCTCACTGGGGCAGGGGTTAAACAATGAGCAGTTCTTC. Its translation is CASSLGQGLNNEQFF.

The chain has TRBV29-1 and TRBJ2-7, with 8 bases that match TRBD1. V lost 4 bases and J lost 0; bases outside the gene matches: 5. The CDR3 has 14 amino acids. Germline assignment: CDR1 SQVTM and CDR2 ANQGSEA. CDR3 in DNA: TGCAGCGTTGCTGGACAGGGAGGCTCCTACGAGCAGTACTTC. Amino acids: CSVAGQGGSYEQYF.

On this clone itself: Its ends do not fully match the called genes, so a read error is possible. This sequence joins TRBV6-4 and TRBJ2-2; D ambiguous. The CDR3 covers 13 residues. Looked up from germline, CDR1 is MRHNA and CDR2 is SNTAGT. CDR3 sequence reads: CASSDSNSGELFF. Written as DNA, the CDR3 is TGTGCCAGCAGTGACTCGAACAGCGGGGAGCTGTTTTTT.

The chain combines TRBV29-1 with TRBJ2-1, with no clear D. This CDR3 is 12 amino acids long. Per the germline V gene, CDR1 is SQVTM and CDR2 is ANQGSEA. V gave up 6 bases and J gave up 0 bases, with 6 bases separating them. The CDR3 DNA reads as TGCAGCGTGCAGAGCTCCTACAATGAGCAGTTCTTC. It is translated as CSVQSSYNEQFF.

V gene TRBV28 combines with J gene TRBJ1-3; D is possibly TRBD1 (5 bases). This CDR3 has 14 residues. Per the germline V gene, CDR1 is MDHEN and CDR2 is SYDVKM. V lost 10 bases and J 4 bases, leaving 17 bases between the germline ends. DNA of the CDR3: TGTGCCACTGGGGGTTGGCAGGGAGGAAACACCATATATTTT. It encodes CATGGWQGGNTIYF.

The chain couples TRBV27 to TRBJ1-5; D is uncertain. Trimming stripped 4 bases from V and 5 bases from J, with 18 bases between. CDR3 size: 16 residues. Germline values: CDR1 MNHEY, CDR2 SMNVEV (reference sequence). The CDR3 region is CASSSKAPGWDQPQHF. The CDR3 bases are TGTGCCAGCAGTTCGAAGGCGCCCGGATGGGATCAGCCCCAGCATTTT.

The chain joins TRBV28 to TRBJ1-2; a possible D gene is TRBD1 (6 bases). CDR3 size: 13 residues. Trimming pared 4 bases from V and 5 bases from J, leaving 11 bases between. Germline CDR1 is MDHEN and CDR2 is SYDVKM. CDR3 DNA: TGTGCCAGCAGTTCGACAGGCTATTATGGCTACACCTTC. It specifies CASSSTGYYGYTF.

The chain uses TRBV6-5 and TRBJ1-2, with a possible D match to TRBD1 (5 bases). The CDR3 loop spans 14 amino acids. From germline, CDR1 is MNHEY and CDR2 SVGAGI. V was shortened by 7 bases and J by 2 bases, with 14 bases between the two germline ends. DNA of the CDR3: TGTGCCAGCACCCGACTGGGGGTCAACTATGGCTACACCTTC. Protein: CASTRLGVNYGYTF.

This clone occurred a few times. This rearrangement joins TRBV16 to TRBJ1-1; 8 bases agree with TRBD1. The junction had 3 bases not matched to a gene; V was cut back by 0 bases and J by 3 bases. Germline V gene lookup returns CDR1 KGHSY and CDR2 FQNENV. This CDR3 is built from 15 residues. The CDR3 loop reads CASSQSGTGYTEAFF. CDR3 DNA sequence: TGTGCCAGCAGCCAATCGGGGACAGGTTACACTGAAGCTTTCTTT.

Only one count was recorded for this clone. The rearrangement links TRBV12-3 or TRBV12-4 to TRBJ1-2, with TRBD1 as a possible D gene (6 bases). The CDR3 covers 13 residues. V was cut by 6 bases and J by 8 bases, with 16 bases left in between. Here the CDR3 reads CASSPTGAGGYTF. In DNA form, the CDR3 reads TGTGCCAGCAGCCCGACAGGCGCAGGCGGCTACACCTTC.

The V and J genes are TRBV6-5 and TRBJ1-2, with TRBD1 identical over 9 bases. Germline CDR1 reads MNHEY; CDR2 reads SVGAGI. Unmatched junction bases numbered 1, after V lost 6 bases and J lost 2 bases. The CDR3 is 13 residues long. Here the CDR3 DNA reads TGTGCCAGCAGAGGACAGGGGAACTATGGCTACACCTTC. Translation: CASRGQGNYGYTF.

Worth noting for this clone: An end of the junction differs from the germline gene, which may be a read error. This rearrangement joins TRBV6-6 to TRBJ2-3, with 7 bases aligning to TRBD2. Germline V gives CDR1 MNHNY, CDR2 SVGAGI (reference sequence). CDR3 size: 12 residues. The CDR3 DNA sequence: TGTGCCACCAAGACTAGCAGAGATACGCAGTATTTT. It translates to CATKTSRDTQYF.